The clone carrying this T cell receptor (beta chain) was observed at least ten times. The observed sequence ends 3 residues before the CDR3 terminus, with the missing tail filled in from the germline J gene. Libraries were prepared by immunoSEQ multiplex PCR; TCRdb keeps only in-frame clonotypes and omits some of them. The sample was found to contain 50,000 or so clones, and every one recurs. Germline V CDR1 and CDR2: MDHEN, SYDVKM. The CDR3 length is 16 residues. With 4 bases clipped from V and 9 bases from J, the junction kept 14 bases outside the gene matches. The sample originates from a study of T cell clonality in common variable immunodeficiency. Caucasian heritage predominated among both patients and controls.

The rearrangement joins TRBV28 to TRBJ2-1; the match to TRBD1 covers 8 bases. Material: peripheral blood mononuclear cells. This TCR derives from a person aged 18 to 69 in good health. CDR3 sequence reads: CASSSQGARSGREQFF. CDR3 bases read: TGTGCCAGCAGTTCCCAGGGGGCCCGGTCAGGTCGTGAG.